The 29 T cell receptor beta chains below come from one sample, sequenced in a study of cytomegalovirus exposure and HLA in healthy donors. The PCR made use of 60 Vbeta and 13 Jbeta primers. Clones were sequenced by immunoSEQ multiplex PCR, and TCRdb holds only the in-frame ones, with some missing. The sample shows roughly 120,000 clones, 75% to 80% of them seen only once. The sequenced sample was PBMCs. These receptors were collected from a woman between 25 and 40 years old in good health and CMV-seronegative.

This clone was seen just once. V is TRBV5-1 and J is TRBJ2-1; D is unresolved. Trimming removed 5 bases at V and 2 bases at J, with 5 bases between. CDR3 length equals 12 residues. Germline lookup yields CDR1 SGHRS and CDR2 YFSETQ. The CDR3 is CASRSAYNEQFF. The CDR3 nucleotides read TGCGCCAGCAGGTCAGCCTACAATGAGCAGTTCTTC.

The chain links TRBV6-1 to TRBJ1-2, with D unresolved. CDR1 and CDR2 (germline): MNHNS, SASEGT. The CDR3 totals 15 residues. V dropped 2 bases and J dropped 5 bases, with 15 bases sitting between them. CDR3 sequence (DNA): TGTGCCAGCAGTGAATTCGCCGAACTTGGTTATGGCTACACCTTC. This gives the protein CASSEFAELGYGYTF.

Concerning this clone itself: Since no conserved phenylalanine or tryptophan closes the CDR3, a read error is the likely cause. The gene calls are TRBV4-2 and TRBJ2-2; TRBD1 aligns across 7 bases. This CDR3 region has 18 residues. Germline V gives CDR1 LGHNA, CDR2 YNFKEQ. V lost 0 bases, J lost 1 base, and 8 bases stayed unmatched. CDR3 residues: CASSQDSSGTENTGELFV. The CDR3 bases are TGTGCCAGCAGCCAAGACTCCTCCGGGACAGAGAACACCGGGGAGCTGTTTGTT.

The chain recombines TRBV9 with TRBJ2-5, with D maybe TRBD1 (5 bases). The CDR3 consists of 14 residues. The germline V and J ends were trimmed by 2 bases and 3 bases, with 11 bases remaining between them. CDR1 and CDR2 (germline): SGDLS, YYNGEE. The CDR3 sequence: CASSVSGLEETQYF. The CDR3 nucleotides read TGTGCCAGCAGCGTCTCAGGGTTGGAAGAGACCCAGTACTTC.

V and J are TRBV11-1 and TRBJ1-4; 9 positions match TRBD1. The CDR3 has 14 residues. With 5 bases clipped from V and 12 bases from J, the junction kept 10 bases outside the gene matches. Germline loops: CDR1 SGHAT, CDR2 FQDESV (reference sequence). Written as DNA, the CDR3 is TGTGCCAGCAGCCACGGGACAGGGTCGCCGGAACTGTTTTTT. Protein product: CASSHGTGSPELFF. Full variable domain (remainder filled in from reference TRBV11-1 and TRBJ1-4): EAEVAQSPRYKITEKSQAVAFWCDPISGHATLYWYRQILGQGPELLVQFQDESVVDDSQLPKDRFSAERLKGVDSTLKIQPAELGDSAMYLCASSHGTGSPELFFGSGTQLSVL.

The chain joins TRBV29-1 to TRBJ2-5; 12 bases are a match to TRBD1. V dropped 5 bases and J dropped 4; count of bases not matched to a gene: 8. The CDR3 extends over 15 amino acids. Germline V lookup: CDR1 SQVTM, CDR2 ANQGSEA. The DNA of the CDR3 is TGCAGCGTTCGCCCGGGACAGGGGGCGGGAGAGACCCAGTACTTC. This gives the protein CSVRPGQGAGETQYF.

The V call is TRBV2, the J call TRBJ2-7; TRBD1 matches 10 bases. This CDR3 spans 16 amino acids. V trimming: 2 bases; J trimming: 4 bases; junction bases outside the gene matches: 8. The germline V gene encodes CDR1 SNHLY and CDR2 FYNNEI. CDR3 region: CASSEIGDRGDYEQYF. CDR3 bases: TGTGCCAGCAGTGAAATAGGGGACAGGGGAGATTACGAGCAGTACTTC.

The J gene is TRBJ2-7, the V gene TRBV5-6, with 8 bases fitting TRBD1. With 4 bases clipped from V and 2 bases from J, the junction kept 11 bases outside the gene matches. The CDR3 is 16 residues long. Germline values: CDR1 SGHDT, CDR2 YYEEEE. CDR3 sequence reads: CASSLDRESDPYEQYF. CDR3 nucleotide sequence: TGTGCCAGCAGCCTGGACAGGGAAAGCGATCCCTACGAGCAGTACTTC.

The chain carries TRBV15 and TRBJ1-2; D perhaps matches TRBD1 (5 bases). There are 14 residues in the CDR3. The germline V gene has CDR1 LNHNV and CDR2 YYDKDF (reference sequence). The V and J ends lost 3 bases and 4 bases respectively, with 12 bases between them. CDR3 coding DNA: TGTGCCACCAGCAGTAGTAAGACAGCCTATGGCTACACCTTC. Protein sequence: CATSSSKTAYGYTF.

The rearrangement links TRBV2 to TRBJ2-7; the D gene is possibly TRBD2 (5 bases). CDR1 and CDR2 from the germline V gene are SNHLY and FYNNEI. V was clipped by 6 bases and J by 4 bases, with 16 bases between them. The length of the CDR3 is 14 residues. The CDR3 DNA follows: TGTGCCAGCAGACCCACCAACGGACTTTACGAGCAGTACTTC. Translation gives CASRPTNGLYEQYF.

The chain carries TRBV19 and TRBJ1-5; TRBD1 aligns across 9 bases. This CDR3 has 15 amino acids. The germline V gene has CDR1 LNHDA and CDR2 SQIVND (reference sequence). V was clipped by 9 bases and J by 3 bases; unmatched bases: 9. The CDR3 region has the DNA TGTGCCAGCCAGACCGGGACAGGGTCCAATCAGCCCCAGCATTTT. Protein: CASQTGTGSNQPQHF.

The chain has TRBV28 and TRBJ2-7; maybe TRBD1 (5 bases). The V end lost 7 bases, the J end lost 2 bases, and 9 bases lay between the germline ends. There are 12 residues in the CDR3. CDR1 MDHEN and CDR2 SYDVKM come from the germline V gene. Here the CDR3 reads CASKDITYEQYF. CDR3 sequence (DNA): TGTGCCAGCAAGGACATAACCTACGAGCAGTACTTC.

The chain is built from TRBV11-2 and TRBJ2-5, with D maybe TRBD1 (6 bases). Trimming took 6 bases from V and 5 from J, leaving 16 bases between them. CDR3 length equals 14 residues. Germline-derived CDR1 and CDR2 are SGHAT and FQNNGV. This chain's CDR3 is CASSRTTGKETQYF. DNA of the CDR3: TGTGCCAGCAGTCGAACCACAGGGAAGGAGACCCAGTACTTC.

This chain links TRBV5-4 with TRBJ2-3; D remains unclear. The V end was cut by 3 bases, the J end by 2 bases, with 13 bases between. CDR3 length: 15 amino acids. Germline V lookup: CDR1 SGHNT, CDR2 YYREEE (reference sequence). In nucleotides, the CDR3 is TGTGCCAGCAGCTCGAATAACGCACTCACAGATACGCAGTATTTT. This codes for CASSSNNALTDTQYF.

This sequence joins TRBV7-2 and TRBJ2-1; TRBD1 aligns across 7 bases. The CDR3 runs 13 residues. Germline trimming cut 5 bases from V and 7 bases from J; bases unmatched to any gene: 5. The V gene's germline CDR1 is SGHTA and CDR2 FQGNSA. The CDR3 region has the DNA TGTGCCAGCAGCGCGACAGGGTGGAATGAGCAGTTCTTC. Translation: CASSATGWNEQFF.

The genes are TRBV30 and TRBJ2-7; 7 bases line up with TRBD2. V was pared by 2 bases and J by 4 bases, with 5 bases of the junction left unmatched. The germline V gene has CDR1 GTSNPN and CDR2 SVGIG (reference sequence). The CDR3 is 13 residues long. CDR3 loop: CAWSSGAGYEQYF. CDR3 nucleotide sequence: TGTGCCTGGAGTAGCGGGGCGGGGTACGAGCAGTACTTC.

V gene TRBV30 combines with J gene TRBJ1-2; TRBD1 is a possible D gene (5 bases). Trimming stripped 1 base from V and 7 bases from J, with 13 bases between. The CDR3 sequence is 13 residues long. Per the germline V gene, CDR1 is GTSNPN and CDR2 is SVGIG (reference sequence). The CDR3, as DNA: TGTGCCTGGAGTGCTGGGCAGGGAACTGGCTACACCTTC. Residues: CAWSAGQGTGYTF.

The J gene is TRBJ2-1, the V gene TRBV27, with 8 bases aligning to TRBD2. There are 15 residues in the CDR3. The J segment lost 5 bases and the V segment lost 5 bases, leaving 8 bases of the junction unmatched. Per germline, CDR1 MNHEY and CDR2 SMNVEV (reference sequence). The DNA of the CDR3 is TGTGCCAGCAGTCCCGGGACTAGTACTAACAATGAGCAGTTCTTC. Its protein product is CASSPGTSTNNEQFF.

The CDR3 protein is CACNHRQGYGYTF. CDR3 DNA: TGTGCCTGCAATCACCGACAGGGTTACGGCTACACCTTC. The chain joins TRBV6-1 to TRBJ1-2, with 7 nucleotides matching TRBD1. Germline V lookup: CDR1 MNHNS, CDR2 SASEGT. V lost 11 bases, J lost 8 bases, and 14 bases stayed unmatched. The CDR3 totals 13 residues.

The chain is built from TRBV14 and TRBJ2-1; the D is unclear. Per the germline V gene, CDR1 is SGHDN and CDR2 is FVKESK. This CDR3 spans 14 amino acids. V lost 0 bases to trimming and J lost 8 bases, with 11 bases between them. The CDR3, as DNA: TGTGCCAGCAGCCAAGATTGGCAGGTAGATGAGCAGTTCTTC. Amino acids: CASSQDWQVDEQFF. The full variable domain, rest sourced from reference TRBV14 and TRBJ2-1, is EAGVTQFPSHSVIEKGQTVTLRCDPISGHDNLYWYRRVMGKEIKFLLHFVKESKQDESGMPNNRFLAERTGGTYSTLKVQPAELEDSGVYFCASSQDWQVDEQFFGPGTRLTVL.

The CDR3 here is CASSTGTGSYEQYF. CDR3 coding DNA: TGTGCCAGCAGTACCGGGACAGGCTCCTACGAGCAGTACTTC. The chain has TRBV6-1 and TRBJ2-7; 8 nucleotides align to TRBD1. This CDR3 has 14 residues. Germline CDR1 reads MNHNS; CDR2 reads SASEGT. The trim removed 5 bases at V and 0 bases at J, leaving 3 bases unmatched.

The rearrangement links TRBV5-1 to TRBJ2-5; perhaps TRBD1 as D (6 bases). The CDR3 is 13 amino acids. CDR1 and CDR2 (germline): SGHRS, YFSETQ. The V end was cut by 1 base, the J end by 5 bases, with 9 bases between. CDR3 DNA sequence: TGCGCCAGCAGCTTGATTCAGGGGGAGACCCAGTACTTC. Translated, it gives CASSLIQGETQYF.

The chain links TRBV4-3 to TRBJ2-3, with 9 nucleotides matching TRBD2. Trimming cost V 1 base and J 5 bases; bases outside gene matches: 13. Germline V gene lookup returns CDR1 LGHNA and CDR2 YSLEER. The CDR3 spans 18 residues. The CDR3 is CASSQANPLAGSRDTQYF. As DNA, the CDR3 is TGCGCCAGCAGCCAAGCTAACCCTCTAGCGGGGAGTAGAGATACGCAGTATTTT.

In this sample, this clone turned up once. This rearrangement joins TRBV5-1 to TRBJ2-1; a possible D gene is TRBD1 (6 bases). The CDR3 extends over 14 amino acids. Germline CDR1 reads SGHRS; CDR2 reads YFSETQ. V shed 5 bases and J shed 10 bases, with 19 bases lying between them. CDR3 loop: CASRRQGSMKEQFF. The CDR3 DNA is TGCGCCAGCAGACGGCAGGGGTCAATGAAAGAGCAGTTCTTC.

V is TRBV7-2 and J is TRBJ2-7, with 9 bases lining up with TRBD2. Germline V lookup: CDR1 SGHTA, CDR2 FQGNSA. The CDR3 length is 12 residues. J lost 8 bases, V lost 2 bases, and 1 base had no gene match. In nucleotides, the CDR3 is TGTGCCAGCAGCTTACTAGCGGGAAAGCAGTACTTC. Translating gives CASSLLAGKQYF.

V is TRBV9 and J is TRBJ1-2, with D uncertain. With 4 bases removed from V and 0 bases from J, the gap between germline ends came to 19 bases. This CDR3 contains 17 residues. CDR1 is SGDLS and CDR2 is YYNGEE in the germline V gene. CDR3 in amino acids: CASSSIPGGQTNYGYTF. CDR3 nucleotides: TGTGCCAGCAGCTCCATCCCTGGTGGGCAGACTAACTATGGCTACACCTTC.

This clone was counted between two and nine times. The chain uses TRBV30 and TRBJ1-1; 8 bases agree with TRBD1. The CDR3 consists of 15 residues. The germline gives CDR1 GTSNPN, CDR2 SVGIG (reference sequence). Losses at the gene ends were 2 bases for V and 5 bases for J; bases not matched to a gene: 10. This CDR3 is CAWSPQGARRTEAFF. CDR3 nucleotides: TGTGCCTGGAGTCCGCAGGGGGCGCGGAGGACTGAAGCTTTCTTT.

The chain joins TRBV7-2 to TRBJ2-1; 8 bases match TRBD1. This CDR3 is built from 14 residues. Germline V gene lookup returns CDR1 SGHTA and CDR2 FQGNSA. V lost 1 base and J lost 5; bases outside the gene matches: 1. The CDR3 bases are TGTGCCAGCAGCTTAGGCAGGGGGCACAATGAGCAGTTCTTC. Encoded protein: CASSLGRGHNEQFF.

V is TRBV28 and J is TRBJ1-2; a weak D match, TRBD1 (5 bases). The CDR3 extends over 14 amino acids. V was pared by 8 bases and J by 7 bases, with 20 bases between. CDR1 is MDHEN and CDR2 is SYDVKM in the germline V gene. DNA of the CDR3: TGTGCCAGCGTTTATGGAGAGGCAGGGTTTGGCTACACCTTC. Its protein is CASVYGEAGFGYTF.